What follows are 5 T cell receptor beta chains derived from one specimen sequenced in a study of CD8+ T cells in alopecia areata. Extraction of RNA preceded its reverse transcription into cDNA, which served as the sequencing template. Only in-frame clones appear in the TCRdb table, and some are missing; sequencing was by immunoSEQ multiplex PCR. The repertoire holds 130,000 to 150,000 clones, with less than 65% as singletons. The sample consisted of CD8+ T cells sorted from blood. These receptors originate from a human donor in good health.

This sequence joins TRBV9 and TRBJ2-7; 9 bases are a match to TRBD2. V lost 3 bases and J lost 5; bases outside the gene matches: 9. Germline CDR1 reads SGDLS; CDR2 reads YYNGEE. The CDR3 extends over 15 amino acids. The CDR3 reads CASSAAGGPMNEQYF. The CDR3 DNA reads TGTGCCAGCAGCGCAGCGGGAGGTCCTATGAACGAGCAGTACTTC.

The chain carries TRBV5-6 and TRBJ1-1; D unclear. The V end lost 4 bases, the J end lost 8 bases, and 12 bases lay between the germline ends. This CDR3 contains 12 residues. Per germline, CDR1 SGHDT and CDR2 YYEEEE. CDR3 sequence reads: CASSLPGGEAFF. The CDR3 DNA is TGTGCCAGCAGCCTACCGGGCGGGGAAGCTTTCTTT.

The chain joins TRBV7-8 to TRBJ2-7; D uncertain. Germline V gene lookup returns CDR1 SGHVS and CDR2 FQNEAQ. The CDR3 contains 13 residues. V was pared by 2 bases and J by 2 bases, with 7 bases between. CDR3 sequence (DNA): TGTGCCAGCAGCTTATACCAAACCTACGAGCAGTACTTC. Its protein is CASSLYQTYEQYF.

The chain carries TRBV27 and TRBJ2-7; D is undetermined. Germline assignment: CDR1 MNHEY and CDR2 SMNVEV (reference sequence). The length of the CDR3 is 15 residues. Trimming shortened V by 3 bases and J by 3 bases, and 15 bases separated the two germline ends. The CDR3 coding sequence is TGTGCCAGCAGTTTCCTCGGACGGGTCAACTACGAGCAGTACTTC. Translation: CASSFLGRVNYEQYF.

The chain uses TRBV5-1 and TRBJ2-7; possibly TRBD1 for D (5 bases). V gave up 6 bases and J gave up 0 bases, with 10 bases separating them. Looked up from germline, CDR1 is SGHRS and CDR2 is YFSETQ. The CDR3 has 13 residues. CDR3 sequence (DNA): TGCGCCAGCAAACCAGACAGCTCCTACGAGCAGTACTTC. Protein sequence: CASKPDSSYEQYF.